This TCR beta chain comes out of a study of blood T cell repertoires in COVID-19. Study information: Researchers got acute and convalescent COVID-19 samples from the United States, Italy and Spain. Nucleic acid was either cDNA or gDNA, and it came from T cells, B-cell-depleted T cells, or PBMCs.

The CDR3 sequence is 15 residues long. Per germline, CDR1 MNHEY and CDR2 SVGAGI. Trimming pared 7 bases from V and 0 bases from J, leaving 10 bases between. Source study methods: Reference gene primer amplification gave estimated nucleated cell counts. This table comes from immunoSEQ multiplex PCR, and its TCRdb copy is limited to in-frame clones, with some not included. V and J calls and clone size follow that table, whereas D and trimming were derived from the DNA. Of roughly 240,000 clones in the sample, 86% are singletons; the top ten hold roughly 4%. The sequenced material came from peripheral blood. This rearrangement joins TRBV6-5 to TRBJ1-6; unclear D gene. The sequence derives from a man aged 18 to 29 with active or convalescent COVID-19. CDR3 nucleotide sequence: TGTGCCAGCACCGTGCTTAGCTCCTATAATTCACCCCTCCACTTT. The encoded protein is CASTVLSSYNSPLHF.